Reported below is one TCR beta chain. What it binds is not known. These data are taken from a study of T cell responses to AZD1222 COVID-19 vaccine. The CDR3 spans 12 residues. V was trimmed by 4 bases and J by 8 bases, leaving 12 bases between them. Germline CDR1 reads SGHDT; CDR2 reads YYEEEE. TCRdb keeps only in-frame clones here, not all; method: immunoSEQ multiplex PCR. The sample lists about 170,000 clones; more than 80% were seen once. General study findings and limits: It should be noted that donors were predominantly white British and more often female, and clonal diversity was possibly underestimated. Spike-specific TCR breadth rose after two AZD1222 doses, and depth rose as well.

The sequenced sample was peripheral blood, obtained on day 0 of AZD1222 vaccination. The sequence was collected from an adult in good health. This chain uses TRBV5-6 with TRBJ1-2; unclear D gene. CDR3 nucleotides: TGTGCCAGCAGCCTACCACGACCCGGCTACACCTTC. Its protein product is CASSLPRPGYTF.